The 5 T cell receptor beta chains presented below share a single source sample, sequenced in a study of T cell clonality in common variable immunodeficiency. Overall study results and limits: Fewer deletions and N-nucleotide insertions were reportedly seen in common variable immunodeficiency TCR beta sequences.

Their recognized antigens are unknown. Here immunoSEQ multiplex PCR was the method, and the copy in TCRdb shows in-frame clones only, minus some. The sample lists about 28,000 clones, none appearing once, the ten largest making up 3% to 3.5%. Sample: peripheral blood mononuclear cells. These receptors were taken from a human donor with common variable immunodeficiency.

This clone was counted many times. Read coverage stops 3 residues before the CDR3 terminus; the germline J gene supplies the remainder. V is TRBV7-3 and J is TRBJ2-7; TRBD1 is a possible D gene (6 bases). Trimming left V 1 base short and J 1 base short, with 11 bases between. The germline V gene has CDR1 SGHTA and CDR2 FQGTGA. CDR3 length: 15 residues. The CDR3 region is CASSLRGTRSYEQYF. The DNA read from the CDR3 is TGTGCCAGCAGCTTAAGGGGGACACGGTCCTACGAG.

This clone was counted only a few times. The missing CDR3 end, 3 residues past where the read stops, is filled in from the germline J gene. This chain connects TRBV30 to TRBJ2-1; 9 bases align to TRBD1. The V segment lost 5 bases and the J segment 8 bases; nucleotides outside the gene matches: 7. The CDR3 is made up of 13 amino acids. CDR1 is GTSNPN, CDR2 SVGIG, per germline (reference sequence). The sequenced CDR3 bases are TGTGCCTGGGTGGACAGGGGATGGGATGAG. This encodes CAWVDRGWDE. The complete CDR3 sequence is CAWVDRGWDEQFF.

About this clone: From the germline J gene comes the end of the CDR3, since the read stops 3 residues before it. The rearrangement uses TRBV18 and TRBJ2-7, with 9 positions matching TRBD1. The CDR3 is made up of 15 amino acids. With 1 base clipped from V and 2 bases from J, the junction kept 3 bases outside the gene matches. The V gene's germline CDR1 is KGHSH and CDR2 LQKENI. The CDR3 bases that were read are TGTGCCAGCTCACCACTTCGACAGGGGGCCTACGAG. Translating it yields CASSPLRQGAYE. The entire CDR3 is CASSPLRQGAYEQYF.

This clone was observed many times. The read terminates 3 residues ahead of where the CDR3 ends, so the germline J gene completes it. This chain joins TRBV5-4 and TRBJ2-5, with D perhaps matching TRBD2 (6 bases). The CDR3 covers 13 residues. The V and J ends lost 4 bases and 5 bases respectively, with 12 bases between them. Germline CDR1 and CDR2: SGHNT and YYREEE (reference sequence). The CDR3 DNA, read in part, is TGTGCCAGCAGCCGGAGGGGATTGGAGACC. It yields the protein CASSRRGLET. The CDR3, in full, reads CASSRRGLETQYF.

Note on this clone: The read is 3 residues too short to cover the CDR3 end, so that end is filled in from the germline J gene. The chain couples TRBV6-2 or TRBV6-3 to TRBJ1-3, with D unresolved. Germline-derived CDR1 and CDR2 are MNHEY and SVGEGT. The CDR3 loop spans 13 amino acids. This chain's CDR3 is CASSYPEIASIYF. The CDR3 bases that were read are TGTGCCAGCAGTTACCCCGAAATCGCCAGC.